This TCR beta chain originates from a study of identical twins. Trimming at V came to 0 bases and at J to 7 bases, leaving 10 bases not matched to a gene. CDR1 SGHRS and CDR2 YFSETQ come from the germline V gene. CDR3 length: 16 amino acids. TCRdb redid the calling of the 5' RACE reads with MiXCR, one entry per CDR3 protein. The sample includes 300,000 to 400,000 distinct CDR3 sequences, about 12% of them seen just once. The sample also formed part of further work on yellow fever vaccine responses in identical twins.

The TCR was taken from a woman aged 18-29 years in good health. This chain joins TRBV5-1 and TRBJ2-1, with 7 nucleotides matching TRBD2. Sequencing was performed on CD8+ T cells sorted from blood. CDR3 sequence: CASSLDAADGGNEQFF. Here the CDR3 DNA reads TGCGCCAGCAGCTTGGACGCGGCAGACGGGGGGAATGAGCAGTTCTTC.